This TCR beta chain comes out of a study of T cell responses to AZD1222 COVID-19 vaccine. Study-wide results and caveats: Spike-specific TCR breadth and depth both grew after two AZD1222 doses. Possibly, clonal diversity was underestimated; donors were largely white British and included more females. Sampling captured repertoires only after the peak T cell response. Spike-wide coverage was observed for vaccine-associated CD4 TCRs, with dominant responses at 160-218 and 743-854.

This table comes from immunoSEQ multiplex PCR, and its TCRdb copy is limited to in-frame clones, with some not included. The sample includes about 120,000 clones, 80% to 95% of them seen just once. This CDR3 has 15 amino acids. V shed 5 bases, J shed 6 bases, and the junction held 9 bases outside the gene matches. Germline V CDR1 and CDR2: LNHDA, SQIVND (reference sequence). This clone came up once. Its antigen remains unknown. This TCR was sampled from an adult who received the MenACWY meningococcal vaccine as a control. This chain uses TRBV19 with TRBJ1-3; 8 positions agree with TRBD1. Sequencing was performed on peripheral blood, taken 28 days after the second dose of the MenACWY control vaccine. CDR3 nucleotide sequence: TGTGCCAGTAGTGGCCGTGGACAGGGCGAAAACACCATATATTTT. The encoded protein is CASSGRGQGENTIYF.